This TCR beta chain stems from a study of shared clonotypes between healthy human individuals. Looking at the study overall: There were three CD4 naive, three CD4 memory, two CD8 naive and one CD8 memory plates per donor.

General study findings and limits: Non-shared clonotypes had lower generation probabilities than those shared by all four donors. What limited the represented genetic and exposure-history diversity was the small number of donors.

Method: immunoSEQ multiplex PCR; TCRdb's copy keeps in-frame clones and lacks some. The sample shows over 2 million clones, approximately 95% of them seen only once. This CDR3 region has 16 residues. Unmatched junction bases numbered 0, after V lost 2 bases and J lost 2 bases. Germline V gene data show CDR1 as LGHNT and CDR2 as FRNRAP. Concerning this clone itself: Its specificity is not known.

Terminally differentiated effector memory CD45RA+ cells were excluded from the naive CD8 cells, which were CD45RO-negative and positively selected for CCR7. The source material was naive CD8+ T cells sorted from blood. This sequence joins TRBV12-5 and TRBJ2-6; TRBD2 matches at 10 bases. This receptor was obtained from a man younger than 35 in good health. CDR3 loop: CASGLTSGTGANVLTF. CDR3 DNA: TGTGCTAGTGGTTTGACTAGCGGGACTGGGGCCAACGTCCTGACTTTC.